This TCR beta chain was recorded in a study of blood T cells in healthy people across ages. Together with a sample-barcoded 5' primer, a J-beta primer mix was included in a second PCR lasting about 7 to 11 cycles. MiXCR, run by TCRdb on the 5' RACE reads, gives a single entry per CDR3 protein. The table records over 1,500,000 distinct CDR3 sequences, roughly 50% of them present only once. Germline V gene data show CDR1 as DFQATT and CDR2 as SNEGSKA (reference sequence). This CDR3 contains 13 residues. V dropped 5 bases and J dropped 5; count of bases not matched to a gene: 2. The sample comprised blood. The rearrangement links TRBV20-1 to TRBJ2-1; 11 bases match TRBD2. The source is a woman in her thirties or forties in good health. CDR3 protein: CSAYSGGDNEQFF. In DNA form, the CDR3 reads TGCAGTGCTTATAGCGGGGGGGACAATGAGCAGTTCTTC.